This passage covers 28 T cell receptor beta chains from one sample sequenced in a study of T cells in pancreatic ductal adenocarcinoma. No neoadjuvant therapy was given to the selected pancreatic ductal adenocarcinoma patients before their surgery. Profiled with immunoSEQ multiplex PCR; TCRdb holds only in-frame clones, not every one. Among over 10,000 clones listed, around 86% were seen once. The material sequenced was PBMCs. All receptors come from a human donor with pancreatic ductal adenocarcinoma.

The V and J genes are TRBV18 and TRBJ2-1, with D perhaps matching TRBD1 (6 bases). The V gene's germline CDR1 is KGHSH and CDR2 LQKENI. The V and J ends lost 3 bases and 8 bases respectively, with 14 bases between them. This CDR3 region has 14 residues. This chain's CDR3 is CASSPSAQGHEQFF. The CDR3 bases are TGTGCCAGCTCACCGTCAGCACAGGGCCATGAGCAGTTCTTC.

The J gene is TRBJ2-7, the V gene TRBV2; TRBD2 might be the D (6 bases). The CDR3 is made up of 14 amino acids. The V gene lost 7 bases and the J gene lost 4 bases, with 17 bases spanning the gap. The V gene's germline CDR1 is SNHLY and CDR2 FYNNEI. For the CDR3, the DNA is TGTGCCAGCATGGACGACCCGGGGGTTTACGAGCAGTACTTC. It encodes CASMDDPGVYEQYF.

The CDR3 reads CATSRDGTSGGGRAQYF. In DNA, the CDR3 is TGTGCCACCAGCAGAGACGGGACTAGCGGGGGGGGCCGGGCGCAGTATTTT. The rearrangement links TRBV15 to TRBJ2-3; 16 bases are a match to TRBD2. Trimming at V came to 0 bases and at J to 10 bases, leaving 7 bases not matched to a gene. CDR1 LNHNV and CDR2 YYDKDF come from the germline V gene (reference sequence). The CDR3 runs to 17 residues.

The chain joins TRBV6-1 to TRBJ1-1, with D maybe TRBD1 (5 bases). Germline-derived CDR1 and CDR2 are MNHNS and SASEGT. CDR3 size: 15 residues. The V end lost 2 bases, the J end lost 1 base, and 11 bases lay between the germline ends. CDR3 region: CASSELRDGNTEAFF. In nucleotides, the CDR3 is TGTGCCAGCAGTGAACTCAGGGATGGGAACACTGAAGCTTTCTTT.

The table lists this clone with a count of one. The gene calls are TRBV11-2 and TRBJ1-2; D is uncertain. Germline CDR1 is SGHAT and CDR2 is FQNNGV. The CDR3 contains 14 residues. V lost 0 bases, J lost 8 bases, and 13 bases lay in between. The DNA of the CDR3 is TGTGCCAGCAGCTTAGATGGTGGTAAAGGAGGCTACACCTTC. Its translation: CASSLDGGKGGYTF.

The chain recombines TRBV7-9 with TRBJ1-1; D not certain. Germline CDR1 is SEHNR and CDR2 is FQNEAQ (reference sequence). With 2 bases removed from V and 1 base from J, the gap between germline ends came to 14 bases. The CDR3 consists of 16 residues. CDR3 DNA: TGTGCCAGCAGCTTACTTTTCACCTTAACGAACACTGAAGCTTTCTTT. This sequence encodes CASSLLFTLTNTEAFF.

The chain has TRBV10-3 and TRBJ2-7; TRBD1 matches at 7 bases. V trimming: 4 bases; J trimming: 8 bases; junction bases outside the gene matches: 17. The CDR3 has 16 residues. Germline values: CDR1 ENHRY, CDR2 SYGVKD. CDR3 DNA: TGTGCCATCAGTGGGGCCGGCGTGTCAGGACAGGCAAAGCAGTACTTC. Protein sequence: CAISGAGVSGQAKQYF.

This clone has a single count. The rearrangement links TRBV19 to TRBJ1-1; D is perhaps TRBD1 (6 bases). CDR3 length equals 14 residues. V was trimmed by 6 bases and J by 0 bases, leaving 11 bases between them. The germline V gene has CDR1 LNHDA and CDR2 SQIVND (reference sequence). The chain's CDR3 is CASRPDSVNTEAFF. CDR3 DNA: TGTGCCAGTAGACCGGACAGCGTGAACACTGAAGCTTTCTTT.

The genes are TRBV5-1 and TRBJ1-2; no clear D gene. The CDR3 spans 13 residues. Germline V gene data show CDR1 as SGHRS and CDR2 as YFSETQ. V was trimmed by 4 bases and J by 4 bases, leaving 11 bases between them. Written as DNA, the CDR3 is TGCGCCAGCAGCCCACTGCTAGGCTATGGCTACACCTTC. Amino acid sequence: CASSPLLGYGYTF.

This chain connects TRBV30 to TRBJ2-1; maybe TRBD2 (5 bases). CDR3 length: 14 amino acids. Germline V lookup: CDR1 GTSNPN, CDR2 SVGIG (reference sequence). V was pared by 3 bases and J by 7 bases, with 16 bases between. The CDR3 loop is CAWRPAVSLNEQFF. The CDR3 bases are TGTGCCTGGAGGCCAGCGGTCAGCCTTAATGAGCAGTTCTTC.

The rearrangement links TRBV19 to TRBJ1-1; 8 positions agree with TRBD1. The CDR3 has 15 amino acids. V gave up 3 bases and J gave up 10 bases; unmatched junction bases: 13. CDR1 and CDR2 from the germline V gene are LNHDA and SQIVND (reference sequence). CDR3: CASSIFATGETRAFF. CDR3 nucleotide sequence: TGTGCCAGTAGTATCTTCGCGACAGGGGAAACGAGAGCTTTCTTT.

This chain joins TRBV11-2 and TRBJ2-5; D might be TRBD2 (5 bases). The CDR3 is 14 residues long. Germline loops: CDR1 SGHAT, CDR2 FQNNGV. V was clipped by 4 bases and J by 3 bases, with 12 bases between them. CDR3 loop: CASSSDLLEETQYF. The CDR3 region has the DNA TGTGCCAGCAGCTCGGACTTGTTAGAAGAGACCCAGTACTTC.

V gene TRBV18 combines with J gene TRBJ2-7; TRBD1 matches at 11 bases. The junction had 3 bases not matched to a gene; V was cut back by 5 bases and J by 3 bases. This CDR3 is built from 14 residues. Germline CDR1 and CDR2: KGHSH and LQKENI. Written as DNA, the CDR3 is TGTGCCAGCTCAGTGGGGACAGGGGGCTACGAGCAGTACTTC. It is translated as CASSVGTGGYEQYF.

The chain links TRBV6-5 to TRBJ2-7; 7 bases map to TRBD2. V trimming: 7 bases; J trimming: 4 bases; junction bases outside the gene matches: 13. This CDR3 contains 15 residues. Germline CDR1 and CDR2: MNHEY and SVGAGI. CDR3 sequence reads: CASTAAGRQGYEQYF. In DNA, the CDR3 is TGTGCCAGCACCGCAGCGGGGCGGCAGGGATACGAGCAGTACTTC.

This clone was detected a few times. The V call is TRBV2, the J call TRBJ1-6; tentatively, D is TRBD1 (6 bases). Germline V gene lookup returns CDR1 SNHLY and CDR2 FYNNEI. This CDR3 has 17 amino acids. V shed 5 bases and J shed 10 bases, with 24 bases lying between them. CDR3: CASSSPLGLGAGSPLHF. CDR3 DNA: TGTGCCAGCAGTAGCCCCCTAGGGTTGGGGGCTGGGTCACCCCTCCACTTT.

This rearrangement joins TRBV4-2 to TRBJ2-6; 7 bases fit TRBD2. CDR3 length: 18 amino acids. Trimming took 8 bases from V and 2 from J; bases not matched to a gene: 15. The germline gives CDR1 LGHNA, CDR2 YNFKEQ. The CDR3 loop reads CASRPLLARGTGANVLTF. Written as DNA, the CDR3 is TGTGCCAGCCGCCCATTACTAGCGCGAGGTACTGGGGCCAACGTCCTGACTTTC.

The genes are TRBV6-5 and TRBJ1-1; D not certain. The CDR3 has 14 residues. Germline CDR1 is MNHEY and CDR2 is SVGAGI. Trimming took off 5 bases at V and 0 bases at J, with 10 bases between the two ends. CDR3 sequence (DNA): TGTGCCAGCAGTGTCCACTTGATGAACACTGAAGCTTTCTTT. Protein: CASSVHLMNTEAFF.

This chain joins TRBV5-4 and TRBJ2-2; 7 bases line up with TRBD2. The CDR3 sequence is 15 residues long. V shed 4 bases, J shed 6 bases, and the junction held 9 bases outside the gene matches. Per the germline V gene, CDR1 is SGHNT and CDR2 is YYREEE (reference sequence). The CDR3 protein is CASSPRGGSPGELFF. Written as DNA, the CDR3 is TGTGCCAGCAGCCCCCGGGGAGGGAGCCCCGGGGAGCTGTTTTTT.

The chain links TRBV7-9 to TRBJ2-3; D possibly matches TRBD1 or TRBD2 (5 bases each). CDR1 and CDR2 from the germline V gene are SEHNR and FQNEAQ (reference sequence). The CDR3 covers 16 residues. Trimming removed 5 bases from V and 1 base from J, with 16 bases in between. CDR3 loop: CASSQDPGRGTDTQYF. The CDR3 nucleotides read TGTGCCAGCAGCCAAGATCCGGGGCGGGGCACAGATACGCAGTATTTT.

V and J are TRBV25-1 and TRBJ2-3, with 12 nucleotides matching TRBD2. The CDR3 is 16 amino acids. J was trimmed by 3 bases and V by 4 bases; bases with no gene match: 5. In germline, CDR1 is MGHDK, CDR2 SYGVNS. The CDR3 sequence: CASSASSGGETDTQYF. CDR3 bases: TGTGCCAGCAGTGCTTCTAGCGGGGGGGAGACAGATACGCAGTATTTT.

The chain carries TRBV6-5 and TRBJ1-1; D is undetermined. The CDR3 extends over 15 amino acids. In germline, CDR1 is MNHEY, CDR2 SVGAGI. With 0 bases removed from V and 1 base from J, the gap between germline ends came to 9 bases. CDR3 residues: CASSYSTASNTEAFF. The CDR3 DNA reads TGTGCCAGCAGTTACTCGACGGCATCGAACACTGAAGCTTTCTTT.

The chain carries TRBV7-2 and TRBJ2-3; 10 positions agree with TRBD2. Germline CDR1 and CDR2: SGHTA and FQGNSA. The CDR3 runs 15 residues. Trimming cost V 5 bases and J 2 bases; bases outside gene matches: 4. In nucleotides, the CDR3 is TGTGCCAGCAGCCCTAGCGGGGGATCCACAGATACGCAGTATTTT. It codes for CASSPSGGSTDTQYF.

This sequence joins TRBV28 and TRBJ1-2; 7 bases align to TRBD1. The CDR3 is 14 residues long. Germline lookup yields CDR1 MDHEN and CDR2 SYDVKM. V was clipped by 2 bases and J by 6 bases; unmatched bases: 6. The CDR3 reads CASSLPGGPHGYTF. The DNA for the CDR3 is TGTGCCAGCAGTTTACCAGGGGGACCTCATGGCTACACCTTC.

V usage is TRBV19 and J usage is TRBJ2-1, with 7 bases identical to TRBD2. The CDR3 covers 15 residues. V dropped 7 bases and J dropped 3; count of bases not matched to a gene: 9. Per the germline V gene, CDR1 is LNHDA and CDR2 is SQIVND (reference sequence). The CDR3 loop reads CASTCDRDYYNEQFF. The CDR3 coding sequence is TGTGCCAGTACCTGCGACCGGGACTACTACAATGAGCAGTTCTTC.

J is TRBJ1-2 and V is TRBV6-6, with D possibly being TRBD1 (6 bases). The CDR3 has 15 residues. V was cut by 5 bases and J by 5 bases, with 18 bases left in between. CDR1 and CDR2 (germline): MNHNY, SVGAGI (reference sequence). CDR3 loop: CASSITGTRVYGYTF. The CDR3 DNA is TGTGCCAGCAGTATAACCGGGACACGTGTTTATGGCTACACCTTC.

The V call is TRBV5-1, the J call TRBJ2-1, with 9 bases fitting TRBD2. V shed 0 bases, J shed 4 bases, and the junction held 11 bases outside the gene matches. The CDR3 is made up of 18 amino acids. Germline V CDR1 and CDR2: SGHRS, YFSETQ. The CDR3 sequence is CASSLARISGSHYNEQFF. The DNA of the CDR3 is TGCGCCAGCAGCTTGGCCAGGATTAGCGGGAGCCATTACAATGAGCAGTTCTTC.

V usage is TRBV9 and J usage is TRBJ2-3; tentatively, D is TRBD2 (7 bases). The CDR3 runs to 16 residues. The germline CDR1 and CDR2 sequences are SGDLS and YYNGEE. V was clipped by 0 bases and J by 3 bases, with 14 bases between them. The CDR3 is CASSVGRGAGTDTQYF. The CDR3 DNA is TGTGCCAGCAGCGTAGGACGGGGGGCAGGGACAGATACGCAGTATTTT.

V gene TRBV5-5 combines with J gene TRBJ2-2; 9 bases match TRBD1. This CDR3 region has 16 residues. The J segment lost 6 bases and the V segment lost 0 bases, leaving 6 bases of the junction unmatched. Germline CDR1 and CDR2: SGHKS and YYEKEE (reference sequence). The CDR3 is CASSLVTGGFAGELFF. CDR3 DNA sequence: TGTGCCAGCAGCTTGGTGACAGGGGGATTTGCCGGGGAGCTGTTTTTT.